This is a list of T cell receptor beta chains from one sample in a study of Ad26.COV2.S vaccination and SARS-CoV-2 variants. The protocol was immunoSEQ multiplex PCR, while the TCRdb copy is restricted to in-frame clones and leaves out a portion. The table has roughly 680,000 clones, roughly 90% seen once. Here the sequenced sample was peripheral blood, taken in a trial of Ad26.COV2.S vaccine versus placebo. The receptors here all came from a person aged 18-65 years who received the Ad26.COV2.S COVID-19 vaccine or a placebo. Both conserved end residues are part of each CDR3. A D gene is named only where the DNA matches it firmly. The size entry is marked missing in some rows and otherwise reads once, few, many or a size class.

abundance: -
j_gene: TRBJ1-1
d_gene: -
v_gene: TRBV6-5
CDR3nt: TGTGCCAGCAGTAACCCCGGGACATCGAACACTGAAGCTTTCTTT
CDR3aa: CASSNPGTSNTEAFF

abundance: -
j_gene: TRBJ1-3
d_gene: -
v_gene: TRBV6-5
CDR3nt: TGTGCCAGCAGTTACTCGGGTTTTGGTGGAAACACCATATATTTT
CDR3aa: CASSYSGFGGNTIYF

abundance: -
j_gene: TRBJ2-5
d_gene: TRBD1
v_gene: TRBV5-1
CDR3nt: TGCGCCAGCAGCTTGGGTGACAGGGGTCTCCAAGAGACCCAGTACTTC
CDR3aa: CASSLGDRGLQETQYF

abundance: once
j_gene: TRBJ2-3
d_gene: -
v_gene: TRBV7-3
CDR3nt: TGTGCCAGCAGCCGCAAACCAGGCCAGGGAGATACGCAGTATTTT
CDR3aa: CASSRKPGQGDTQYF

abundance: -
j_gene: TRBJ1-1
d_gene: -
v_gene: TRBV14
CDR3nt: TGTGCCAGCAGCCAGAAGGGTCTAGTCACTGAAGCTTTCTTT
CDR3aa: CASSQKGLVTEAFF

abundance: few
j_gene: TRBJ1-2
d_gene: -
v_gene: TRBV30
CDR3nt: TGTGCCTGGAGTGTAGGGGGGGCTCTGCCCTATGGCTACACCTTC
CDR3aa: CAWSVGGALPYGYTF

abundance: -
j_gene: TRBJ2-3
d_gene: -
v_gene: TRBV30
CDR3nt: TGTGCCTGGAGTGCGGGTAGCACAGATACGCAGTATTTT
CDR3aa: CAWSAGSTDTQYF

abundance: -
j_gene: TRBJ2-7
d_gene: TRBD2
v_gene: TRBV27
CDR3nt: TGTGCCAGCAGTTTCCGGACTAGCGAGGACGAGCAGTACTTC
CDR3aa: CASSFRTSEDEQYF

abundance: -
j_gene: TRBJ2-7
d_gene: -
v_gene: TRBV19
CDR3nt: TGTGCCAGTAGTTCCGCGTCCTACGAGCAGTACTTC
CDR3aa: CASSSASYEQYF

abundance: once
j_gene: TRBJ1-2
d_gene: -
v_gene: TRBV23-1
CDR3nt: TGCGCCAGCAGTCACGAGGGGTTAAACACCTTC
CDR3aa: CASSHEGLNTF

abundance: once
j_gene: TRBJ2-1
d_gene: TRBD2
v_gene: TRBV15
CDR3nt: TGTGCCACCTCTCTTGGACTAGCGGGAGACAATGAGCAGTTCTTC
CDR3aa: CATSLGLAGDNEQFF

abundance: -
j_gene: TRBJ1-1
d_gene: -
v_gene: TRBV9
CDR3nt: TGTGCCAGCAGCGCTCGGACAACTGAAGCTTTCTTT
CDR3aa: CASSARTTEAFF

abundance: -
j_gene: TRBJ1-3
d_gene: -
v_gene: TRBV15
CDR3nt: TGTGCCACCAGCAGAGAACAGCTGGGAAACACCATATATTTT
CDR3aa: CATSREQLGNTIYF

abundance: -
j_gene: TRBJ2-5
d_gene: TRBD1
v_gene: TRBV4-2
CDR3nt: TGTGCCAGCAGCCAAGAGAACAGGGGGCATGGTCAAGAGACCCAGTACTTC
CDR3aa: CASSQENRGHGQETQYF

abundance: -
j_gene: TRBJ1-2
d_gene: -
v_gene: TRBV6-2/TRBV6-3
CDR3nt: TGTGCCAGCAGTTACTCGGCGGGGTACTTCTATGGCTACACCTTC
CDR3aa: CASSYSAGYFYGYTF

abundance: -
j_gene: TRBJ2-3
d_gene: -
v_gene: TRBV18
CDR3nt: TGTGCCAGCTCACCAGTAGCAGGAGGAACAGATACGCAGTATTTT
CDR3aa: CASSPVAGGTDTQYF

abundance: once
j_gene: TRBJ2-5
d_gene: -
v_gene: TRBV6-5
CDR3nt: TGTGCCAGCAGTTCCCCTGTAAGGGGTTGGGAGACCCAGTACTTC
CDR3aa: CASSSPVRGWETQYF

abundance: -
j_gene: TRBJ1-5
d_gene: -
v_gene: TRBV6-5
CDR3nt: TGTGCCAGCAGTCTCCTGGCGGGACAGCCCCAGCATTTT
CDR3aa: CASSLLAGQPQHF

abundance: -
j_gene: TRBJ2-5
d_gene: TRBD2
v_gene: TRBV6-1
CDR3nt: TGTGCCAGCAGTGTTGGGACTAGCGACTTCCAAGAGACCCAGTACTTC
CDR3aa: CASSVGTSDFQETQYF

abundance: -
j_gene: TRBJ2-3
d_gene: -
v_gene: TRBV3-1/TRBV3-2
CDR3nt: TGTGCCAGCAGCCAAGGGGGGACAACCACAGATACGCAGTATTTT
CDR3aa: CASSQGGTTTDTQYF

abundance: -
j_gene: TRBJ1-6
d_gene: TRBD1
v_gene: TRBV6-6
CDR3nt: TGTGCCATACGACAGGGTTTGAATTCACCCCTCCACTTT
CDR3aa: CAIRQGLNSPLHF

abundance: -
j_gene: TRBJ2-7
d_gene: -
v_gene: TRBV27
CDR3nt: TGTGCCAGCAGGACGGGACTCCCGAACGCCTACGAGCAGTACTTC
CDR3aa: CASRTGLPNAYEQYF

abundance: -
j_gene: TRBJ2-1
d_gene: TRBD2
v_gene: TRBV19
CDR3nt: TGTGCCAGTAGTATAGATTCCGGGCTAGCGGGACCGGAGCAGTTCTTC
CDR3aa: CASSIDSGLAGPEQFF

abundance: -
j_gene: TRBJ2-7
d_gene: -
v_gene: TRBV29-1
CDR3nt: TGCAGCGTTGGCCCCGGCAGGGCGGACTACGAGCAGTACTTC
CDR3aa: CSVGPGRADYEQYF

abundance: -
j_gene: TRBJ2-7
d_gene: -
v_gene: TRBV18
CDR3nt: TGTGCCAGCTCACCAGCCGCAGGGGTCTACGAGCAGTACTTC
CDR3aa: CASSPAAGVYEQYF

abundance: -
j_gene: TRBJ2-5
d_gene: -
v_gene: TRBV5-1
CDR3nt: TGCGCCAGCAGCTTGGTGGAGACCCAGTACTTC
CDR3aa: CASSLVETQYF

abundance: -
j_gene: TRBJ1-1
d_gene: -
v_gene: TRBV19
CDR3nt: TGTGCCAGTAGTACGACAGTGAACACTGAAGCTTTCTTT
CDR3aa: CASSTTVNTEAFF

abundance: -
j_gene: TRBJ2-1
d_gene: TRBD1
v_gene: TRBV4-3
CDR3nt: TGCGCCAGCAGCCGTTCCTGGGACAGCGATGAGCAGTTCTTC
CDR3aa: CASSRSWDSDEQFF